This record looks at one T cell receptor (beta chain) sequence and its context. Germline assignment: CDR1 SGHAT and CDR2 FQNNGV. The CDR3 loop spans 17 amino acids. Trimming took 2 bases from V and 4 from J; bases not matched to a gene: 8. This record belongs to a study of blood T cell repertoires in COVID-19. TCRdb's table, derived via immunoSEQ multiplex PCR, lists solely in-frame clones and lacks some. The table lists some 130,000 clones, 84% of them singletons. This sequence was found in a man between 35 and 55 years old with acute COVID-19. The gene calls are TRBV11-2 and TRBJ2-2; TRBD2 matches 9 bases. Source material: PBMCs or T cells enriched from blood (not recorded which). The CDR3 DNA follows: TGTGCCAGCAGCTTAACTTATTGGCGGGGGGGCACCGGGGAGCTGTTTTTT. Protein sequence: CASSLTYWRGGTGELFF. The full variable domain, completed using reference TRBV11-2 and TRBJ2-2, is EAGVAQSPRYKIIEKRQSVAFWCNPISGHATLYWYQQILGQGPKLLIQFQNNGVVDDSQLPKDRFSAERLKGVDSTLKIQPAKLEDSAVYLCASSLTYWRGGTGELFFGEGSRLTVL.